This T cell receptor beta chain was recorded in a study of read filtering for tumor transcriptome and immune sequencing. Background on the study: Patients were some 16 male and about 15 female, mean age 65.9 years, range about 45 to 85.

The library was built from roughly 400 ng RNA with molecular barcoded adaptors for alpha/delta and beta/gamma chains. TCRdb redid the calling of the reads with MiXCR, one entry per CDR3 protein. Of about 58,000 distinct CDR3 sequences in the sample, roughly an eighth were seen once. The study, taken as a whole, reports: IR-seq and RNA-seq agreed better without single-read clonotypes. Sorted CD138-negative bone marrow cells were not purified T cells. In IR-seq, single-read clonotypes were about 81.9% of clonotypes but 3.5% to 4% of reads.

Trimming stripped 3 bases from V and 5 bases from J, with 11 bases between. CDR3 length: 13 amino acids. Germline V gene sequence: CDR1 DFQATT, CDR2 SNEGSKA (reference sequence). The sample holds a few counts of this clonotype. The antigen remains undetermined. What was sequenced was a population of CD138-negative cells sorted from bone marrow. The chain links TRBV20-1 to TRBJ1-5; D is perhaps TRBD1 (5 bases). The clonotype originates from a donor aged 40 or older with multiple myeloma. This CDR3 is CSASSGQHQPQHF. In DNA form, the CDR3 reads TGCAGTGCTAGTTCCGGACAACATCAGCCCCAGCATTTT.